One sample yielded the 27 T cell receptor beta chains listed below, sequenced in a study of T cell responses to AZD1222 COVID-19 vaccine (TCRdb year 2021). The sample's time point, from its label and the paper: baseline before first vaccination. Libraries were prepared through the immunoSEQ multiplex PCR assay. As stored in TCRdb, this immuneACCESS dataset retains in-frame rearrangements with V and J assigned. A fraction of the clones does not appear; measured against another copy, unresolved V genes explain less than half of the discrepancy, and the remainder lacks a known reason. Here the sample has 100,000 to 150,000 clones; about 93% occur a single time. Together, the top ten hold more than 4.5% of the sample. This material consisted of peripheral blood, taken on day 0 of AZD1222 vaccination. The receptors stem from an adult in good health.

CDR3 loop: CASSLTRGDTIYF. In DNA form, the CDR3 reads TGTGCCAGCAGCTTAACCAGGGGGGACACCATATATTTT. J is TRBJ1-3 and V is TRBV11-3; 7 bases line up with TRBD1. The CDR3 is made up of 13 amino acids. V trimming: 2 bases; J trimming: 8 bases; junction bases outside the gene matches: 3. Germline V CDR1 and CDR2: SGHNT, YENEEA.

V gene TRBV20-1 combines with J gene TRBJ2-1; D may be TRBD1 (5 bases). This CDR3 contains 11 residues. CDR1 is DFQATT and CDR2 is SNEGSKA in the germline V gene (reference sequence). The DNA for the CDR3 is TGCAGCCAGGGTTCCTACAATGAGCAGTTCTTC. Its protein product is CSQGSYNEQFF.

The chain has TRBV3-1 (or the pseudogene TRBV3-2) and TRBJ1-2, with 9 bases identical to TRBD1. There are 13 residues in the CDR3. Germline V gene sequence: CDR1 LGHDT, CDR2 YNNKEL (reference sequence). J was trimmed by 7 bases and V by 4 bases; bases with no gene match: 4. In nucleotides, the CDR3 is TGTGCCAGCAGCCGCGGACAGGGGAGTGGCTACACCTTC. Translating it yields CASSRGQGSGYTF.

This clone was detected only a few times. The rearrangement joins TRBV9 to TRBJ2-2; TRBD2 matches at 8 bases. V lost 7 bases to trimming and J lost 3 bases; unmatched junction nucleotides: 5. Germline values: CDR1 SGDLS, CDR2 YYNGEE. This CDR3 is 14 amino acids long. In DNA form, the CDR3 reads TGTGCCAGCTCAACTAGCGGTCACACCGGGGAGCTGTTTTTT. Protein product: CASSTSGHTGELFF.

The table lists this clone with a count of one. J is TRBJ1-1 and V is TRBV28; weak D call: TRBD1 (5 bases). Trimming left V 4 bases short and J 6 bases short, with 21 bases between. Germline CDR1 MDHEN, CDR2 SYDVKM. This CDR3 spans 16 amino acids. In DNA form, the CDR3 reads TGTGCCAGCAGTTCCACTAGACAGACCCTTCGTGCTGAAGCTTTCTTT. Amino acids: CASSSTRQTLRAEAFF. The full variable domain, with the rest looked up from reference TRBV28 and TRBJ1-1, is DVKVTQSSRYLVKRTGEKVFLECVQDMDHENMFWYRQDPGLGLRLIYFSYDVKMKEKGDIPEGYSVSREKKERFSLILESASTNQTSMYLCASSSTRQTLRAEAFFGQGTRLTVV.

Only one count was recorded for this clone. The rearrangement uses TRBV5-1 and TRBJ2-6, with 7 nucleotides matching TRBD1. V gave up 2 bases and J gave up 0 bases; unmatched junction bases: 8. This CDR3 is built from 18 residues. CDR1 and CDR2 (germline): SGHRS, YFSETQ. CDR3 DNA sequence: TGCGCCAGCAGCTTAAGACAGGGAGACAGCTCTGGGGCCAACGTCCTGACTTTC. Protein: CASSLRQGDSSGANVLTF.

This sequence joins TRBV7-5 and TRBJ1-6; the table assigns TRBD1, which was not confirmed against the DNA. TRBV7-5 represents a pseudogene. CDR3 size: 14 residues. The CDR3 spells CVRSLGQPGSPLHF. CDR3 DNA sequence: TGTGTCAGAAGCTTGGGCCAGCCCGGATCACCCCTCCACTTT.

The chain combines TRBV10-3 with TRBJ2-1, with 10 bases that match TRBD2. CDR3 length: 13 residues. V was clipped by 10 bases and J by 9 bases; unmatched bases: 9. Germline V gene sequence: CDR1 ENHRY, CDR2 SYGVKD. CDR3 region: CATSGTSELEQFF. CDR3 in DNA: TGTGCCACCTCCGGGACTAGCGAGCTTGAGCAGTTCTTC.

The chain recombines TRBV19 with TRBJ2-1; D is possibly TRBD1 or TRBD2 (6 bases each). Germline V gene lookup returns CDR1 LNHDA and CDR2 SQIVND (reference sequence). The CDR3 runs 15 residues. V was clipped by 4 bases and J by 7 bases, with 17 bases between them. This chain's CDR3 is CASSNTGRIGNEQFF. The CDR3 coding sequence is TGTGCCAGTAGTAACACAGGGAGGATCGGAAATGAGCAGTTCTTC.

This clone was seen just once. The rearrangement uses TRBV2 and TRBJ2-1, with D perhaps matching TRBD1 (5 bases). CDR3 length: 13 residues. Trimming took 4 bases from V and 2 from J, leaving 6 bases between them. The germline V gene has CDR1 SNHLY and CDR2 FYNNEI. The CDR3 DNA reads TGTGCCAGCAGTGCAGGGACCTACAATGAGCAGTTCTTC. It encodes CASSAGTYNEQFF.

The chain couples TRBV2 to TRBJ1-2; 10 positions match TRBD1. Germline lookup yields CDR1 SNHLY and CDR2 FYNNEI. Unmatched junction bases numbered 8, after V lost 6 bases and J lost 7 bases. The length of the CDR3 is 14 residues. The CDR3 region has the DNA TGTGCCAGCAGCGGGATGGACAGGGGGTTTGGCTACACCTTC. This encodes CASSGMDRGFGYTF.

J is TRBJ1-1 and V is TRBV6-5; possible D gene TRBD1, 6 bases. The CDR3 totals 15 residues. The V end was cut by 6 bases, the J end by 1 base, with 15 bases between. Germline V lookup: CDR1 MNHEY, CDR2 SVGAGI. CDR3 sequence reads: CASRPWGQGNTEAFF. CDR3 nucleotides: TGTGCCAGCAGGCCGTGGGGGCAGGGGAACACTGAAGCTTTCTTT.

CDR3: CASTTQGASYYGYTF. CDR3 coding DNA: TGTGCCAGTACCACACAGGGGGCCTCTTACTATGGCTACACCTTC. The chain combines TRBV19 with TRBJ1-2; 9 bases align to TRBD1. CDR1 LNHDA and CDR2 SQIVND come from the germline V gene (reference sequence). The CDR3 is 15 residues long. The trim removed 7 bases at V and 3 bases at J, leaving 9 bases unmatched.

This clone came up once. The chain has TRBV6-2 or TRBV6-3 and TRBJ1-2; 8 nucleotides match TRBD1. The CDR3 is made up of 13 amino acids. The germline V gene encodes CDR1 MNHEY and CDR2 SVGEGT. V trimming: 5 bases; J trimming: 5 bases; junction bases outside the gene matches: 4. Here the CDR3 DNA reads TGTGCCAGCAGTAACCGACAGGGGTATGGCTACACCTTC. Translation gives CASSNRQGYGYTF.

The V call is TRBV3-1 (or the pseudogene TRBV3-2), the J call TRBJ1-3; weak D call: TRBD1 (6 bases). Germline CDR1 and CDR2: LGHDT and YNNKEL (reference sequence). The CDR3 sequence is 13 residues long. V was shortened by 3 bases and J by 9 bases, with 12 bases between the two germline ends. As DNA, the CDR3 is TGTGCCAGCAGCCAGGACTCCAGGGGCACCATATATTTT. Its protein product is CASSQDSRGTIYF.

The J gene is TRBJ1-5, the V gene TRBV15; D uncertain. Germline lookup yields CDR1 LNHNV and CDR2 YYDKDF (reference sequence). The CDR3 contains 13 residues. Trimming stripped 3 bases from V and 4 bases from J, with 7 bases between. CDR3 bases: TGTGCCACCAGCAGGGGAGAAAATCAGCCCCAGCATTTT. Encoded protein: CATSRGENQPQHF.

V and J are TRBV2 and TRBJ2-3, with 14 bases fitting TRBD2. V lost 6 bases and J lost 11; bases outside the gene matches: 10. Germline CDR1 SNHLY, CDR2 FYNNEI. This CDR3 contains 15 residues. CDR3 protein: CASRGTSGSSPVQYF. The DNA for the CDR3 is TGTGCCAGCAGGGGGACTAGCGGGAGTTCGCCCGTGCAGTATTTT.

V usage is TRBV19 and J usage is TRBJ2-1; TRBD2 might be the D (5 bases). Germline CDR1 and CDR2: LNHDA and SQIVND (reference sequence). The CDR3 is 17 residues long. Trimming took off 1 base at V and 7 bases at J, with 20 bases between the two ends. DNA of the CDR3: TGTGCCAGTAGTATAGCCTCGGGGAGCGATTCGAGGAATGAGCAGTTCTTC. It translates to CASSIASGSDSRNEQFF.

This clone was detected many times. This chain connects TRBV5-6 to TRBJ2-7; possibly TRBD1 or TRBD2 for D (8 bases each). CDR3 length equals 16 residues. Germline-derived CDR1 and CDR2 are SGHDT and YYEEEE. V lost 2 bases, J lost 9 bases, and 24 bases lay in between. CDR3 bases: TGTGCCAGCAGCTTATTCCGGGACAGGACTAGCTTCGGGCAGTACTTC. This encodes CASSLFRDRTSFGQYF.

This clone was counted a few times. This chain joins TRBV6-1 and TRBJ1-1, with 7 bases that match TRBD1. J lost 10 bases, V lost 2 bases, and 7 bases had no gene match. Looked up from germline, CDR1 is MNHNS and CDR2 is SASEGT. This CDR3 has 13 residues. As DNA, the CDR3 is TGTGCCAGCAGTGAAACAGGGGCGCGGGGAGCTTTCTTT. This encodes CASSETGARGAFF.

The chain employs TRBV4-2 and TRBJ1-5, with 7 nucleotides matching TRBD1. The CDR3 spans 18 residues. Trimming removed 0 bases from V and 3 bases from J; junction bases left unmatched: 11. Germline V CDR1 and CDR2: LGHNA, YNFKEQ. CDR3 amino acids: CASSQDGQVSVHNQPQHF. CDR3 sequence (DNA): TGTGCCAGCAGCCAAGATGGACAGGTCAGCGTTCACAATCAGCCCCAGCATTTT.

V is TRBV2 and J is TRBJ1-1; perhaps TRBD1 as D (5 bases). V dropped 7 bases and J dropped 8 bases, with 8 bases sitting between them. CDR1 SNHLY and CDR2 FYNNEI come from the germline V gene. The CDR3 totals 10 residues. CDR3 sequence: CASMGVEAFF. The CDR3 bases are TGTGCCAGCATGGGGGTCGAAGCTTTCTTT.

The chain links TRBV9 to TRBJ2-4; 7 bases fit TRBD2. J gave up 1 base and V 0 bases, and 7 bases lay outside the gene matches. Germline CDR1 reads SGDLS; CDR2 reads YYNGEE. The CDR3 extends over 17 amino acids. CDR3: CASSVGEGIGAKNIQYF. For the CDR3, the DNA is TGTGCCAGCAGCGTAGGGGAGGGCATTGGGGCCAAAAACATTCAGTACTTC.

The chain uses TRBV2 and TRBJ2-4; D is undetermined. The CDR3 length is 15 residues. With 5 bases removed from V and 0 bases from J, the gap between germline ends came to 11 bases. The germline V gene encodes CDR1 SNHLY and CDR2 FYNNEI. The CDR3 DNA reads as TGTGCCAGCAGTCCCATCCCGCTAGCCAAAAACATTCAGTACTTC. Its translation is CASSPIPLAKNIQYF.

The CDR3 DNA is TGTGCCAGCAGTCGACTTGGACAGAAATACAATGAGCAGTTCTTC. It codes for CASSRLGQKYNEQFF. J is TRBJ2-1 and V is TRBV14; perhaps TRBD1 as D (6 bases). The V end was cut by 6 bases, the J end by 4 bases, with 16 bases between. Germline CDR1 SGHDN, CDR2 FVKESK. The CDR3 extends over 15 amino acids.

The gene calls are TRBV28 and TRBJ2-2; 10 nucleotides agree with TRBD2. The CDR3 extends over 14 amino acids. From germline, CDR1 is MDHEN and CDR2 SYDVKM. The V and J ends lost 8 bases and 2 bases, in that order; junction bases with no gene match: 2. In nucleotides, the CDR3 is TGTGCCAGCGCACTAGCGGGAAACACCGGGGAGCTGTTTTTT. It is translated as CASALAGNTGELFF.

This chain links TRBV6-2 or TRBV6-3 with TRBJ1-4; 12 bases fit TRBD1. The V and J ends lost 5 bases and 1 base, in that order; junction bases with no gene match: 8. CDR1 is MNHEY and CDR2 is SVGEGT in the germline V gene. CDR3 length equals 18 residues. The CDR3 spells CASSRPGQGAQTNEKLFF. In DNA, the CDR3 is TGTGCCAGCAGTCGCCCGGGACAGGGGGCGCAAACTAATGAAAAACTGTTTTTT.